The rows below give T cell receptor beta chains drawn from one sample of a study of blood T cell repertoires in COVID-19. TCRdb's table, derived via immunoSEQ multiplex PCR, lists solely in-frame clones and lacks some. In the table there are 300,000 to 350,000 clones, 70% to 90% of which are singletons. Sequencing input: PBMCs or T cells enriched from blood (not recorded which). The receptors here all came from a man aged 30 to 45 who had recovered from COVID-19. Each CDR3 is given with its conserved first and last residue. The D gene is left open where the match is weak. Size values are once, few and many counts, or a class for expanded clones, and some rows have none.

cdr3_nt	cdr3_aa	v_call	d_call	j_call	clone_size
TGTGCCATCAGTGAGGAGGGCACCGGCTACACCTTC	CAISEEGTGYTF	TRBV10-3	.	TRBJ1-2	once
TGTGCCACCAGTGAACCCAGGGGGACTAACTATGGCTACACCTTC	CATSEPRGTNYGYTF	TRBV24-1	TRBD1	TRBJ1-2	.
TGTGCCACCAGTGACTGGCCGGGAACAGAGGCGTTCTTC	CATSDWPGTEAFF	TRBV24-1	.	TRBJ2-1	.
TGTGCCAGCAGCTTAGGGAGGGGCCGATACGACACAGATACGCAGTATTTT	CASSLGRGRYDTDTQYF	TRBV11-3	.	TRBJ2-3	.
TGTGCCAGCAGCTTGGGGGGCCGAGGAAATGAGCAGTTCTTC	CASSLGGRGNEQFF	TRBV5-5	.	TRBJ2-1	.
TGTGCCAGCAGCCCTCGAGGACTAGTTTTCGACACCGGGGAGCTGTTTTTT	CASSPRGLVFDTGELFF	TRBV7-2	TRBD2	TRBJ2-2	once
TGTGCCAGCAGTTACATCCCGACAGAAAATGGCTACACCTTC	CASSYIPTENGYTF	TRBV6-2/TRBV6-3	.	TRBJ1-2	.
TGTGCCAGCAGCTTGGGAGATAATGAAAAACTGTTTTTT	CASSLGDNEKLFF	TRBV5-6	.	TRBJ1-4	.
TGTGCCAGCAGCAAAGACAAAGGGACAGGGGGCCCCTACGAGCAGTACTTC	CASSKDKGTGGPYEQYF	TRBV21-1	.	TRBJ2-7	.
TGTGCCAGCAGCCTCCGGGACACGGGACAGCCCCAGCATTTT	CASSLRDTGQPQHF	TRBV7-2	.	TRBJ1-5	.
TGTGCCTGGAGTGGCCTCCGGGACAGGGGGCTGTACGAGCAGTACTTC	CAWSGLRDRGLYEQYF	TRBV30	TRBD1	TRBJ2-7	few
TGTGCCAGCAGCCCAGGGACAGCCACCGGGGAGCTGTTTTTT	CASSPGTATGELFF	TRBV7-3	TRBD1	TRBJ2-2	.
TGTGCCAGTAGTATTCACAGTGATAATTCACCCCTCCACTTT	CASSIHSDNSPLHF	TRBV19	.	TRBJ1-6	.
TGTGCCAGCAGTTTATCAGGGGTTCAGCCCCAGCATTTT	CASSLSGVQPQHF	TRBV27	.	TRBJ1-5	.
TGCGCCAGCAGCCAAACCCGGGACAGGGGGGGGACTGAAGCTTTCTTT	CASSQTRDRGGTEAFF	TRBV4-1	TRBD1	TRBJ1-1	.
TGTGCCAGCAGCCGGGACAGGACAGATACGCAGTATTTT	CASSRDRTDTQYF	TRBV9	TRBD1	TRBJ2-3	.
TGTGCCAGCAGCGTGGGACAGGACCTTAATCAGCCCCAGCATTTT	CASSVGQDLNQPQHF	TRBV9	TRBD1	TRBJ1-5	once
TGTGCCAGCCACCATTCTACAGGGAACACCGGGGAGCTGTTTTTT	CASHHSTGNTGELFF	TRBV6-5	.	TRBJ2-2	.
TGTGCCAGCAGCCAAAGCCTTGTCGGGGAGCTGTTTTTT	CASSQSLVGELFF	TRBV3-1/TRBV3-2	.	TRBJ2-2	.
TGTGCCAGCAGCCAAGACACTAGCGGTCTAAGGGAGCAGTACTTC	CASSQDTSGLREQYF	TRBV14	TRBD2	TRBJ2-7	once
TGTGCCAGCAGCGTAGGGGGAGAACCCAGGGAGACCCAGTACTTC	CASSVGGEPRETQYF	TRBV9	.	TRBJ2-5	.
TGTGCCAGCAGCCTCGGACTAGCGGGGAACAATGAGCAGTTCTTC	CASSLGLAGNNEQFF	TRBV7-3	TRBD2	TRBJ2-1	.
TGTGCCACCTATTCCAGGCTAGCGGGCCCCTACGAGCAGTACTTC	CATYSRLAGPYEQYF	TRBV7-3	TRBD2	TRBJ2-7	.
TGTGCCAGCAGTTGGGACGGGAGGAACTATGGCTACACCTTC	CASSWDGRNYGYTF	TRBV27	.	TRBJ1-2	.
TGCGCCAGCAGCCAAGTTCTCGGACAGAGAAACAATCAGCCCCAGCATTTT	CASSQVLGQRNNQPQHF	TRBV4-1	.	TRBJ1-5	once
TGTGCCAGCAGCTTAGGGCTAGCAAAGATCACAGATACGCAGTATTTT	CASSLGLAKITDTQYF	TRBV7-3	.	TRBJ2-3	.
TGTGCCAGCAGCTCGAGCCAGCGGGGGGGTTCCTACAATGAGCAGTTCTTC	CASSSSQRGGSYNEQFF	TRBV11-2	TRBD2	TRBJ2-1	.
TGTGCCAGTAGCAGACCACAGGTTCCTGAGCCCCAGCATTTT	CASSRPQVPEPQHF	TRBV19	.	TRBJ1-5	.
TGTGCCAGCAGCTTAGGCCATGGACAGCCTATTCCCCTCCACTTT	CASSLGHGQPIPLHF	TRBV5-6	.	TRBJ1-6	.
TGTGCCAGCAGCGGGAGGACAGGGCGAGAGGCAGATACGCAGTATTTT	CASSGRTGREADTQYF	TRBV9	TRBD1	TRBJ2-3	.
TGTGCCAGCAGCGGTCAAGCGGGGCCCACAGATACGCAGTATTTT	CASSGQAGPTDTQYF	TRBV9	TRBD2	TRBJ2-3	.
TGTGCCAGCAGCCGAACAGGGTTTTCATATGGCTACACCTTC	CASSRTGFSYGYTF	TRBV7-9	.	TRBJ1-2	.
TGTGCCAGTAGTATAGGGGCAGAACAGCCCCAGCATTTT	CASSIGAEQPQHF	TRBV19	.	TRBJ1-5	.
TGTGCCAGCTCACCACTTAGTGCAGATACGCAGTATTTT	CASSPLSADTQYF	TRBV18	.	TRBJ2-3	.
TGTGCCTGGACCTCGACAGGGGATACCACGGCTTTCTTT	CAWTSTGDTTAFF	TRBV30	TRBD1	TRBJ1-1	.